This T cell receptor beta chain was recorded in a study of beta chain features in type 1 diabetes. This clone was seen a handful of times. Its antigen is as yet unknown. Notes on the study in general: Junctions at VDJ sites from type 1 diabetes patients had fewer insertions and more deletions.

All of the isolated RNA was reverse transcribed, so expressed TCRB transcripts were sequenced. Sequencing used immunoSEQ multiplex PCR; TCRdb keeps in-frame clones, though not all of them. The sample consists of a few hundred thousand clones, less than 35% of them appearing once. Trimming removed 3 bases from V and 7 bases from J, with 13 bases in between. Germline V lookup: CDR1 SGHDT, CDR2 YYEEEE. This CDR3 is 13 amino acids long. Sequenced: central memory CD4+ T cells from blood. The J gene is TRBJ1-1, the V gene TRBV5-6, with D possibly TRBD1 on 5 matching bases. The receptor was derived from a man aged 30 to 39 in good health. DNA for the CDR3: TGTGCCAGCAGCTCCGGGACCGCCTTTGAAGCTTTCTTT. Protein sequence: CASSSGTAFEAFF.